The 9 T cell receptor beta chains below come from one sample, sequenced in a study of tumor-infiltrating lymphocytes in primary liver carcinoma. Each 20-30 mg portion of unsorted bulk tissue served as the source for co-extraction of RNA and DNA. Reverse transcription of approximately 0.55 ug total RNA with a constant-region primer produced TCR beta cDNA. Libraries of TCR beta came from three nested multiplex PCR rounds with slightly modified ARM-PCR. For about 11 cycles apiece, the opening two PCR rounds ran with TRBV1-TRBV30 forward primers and a C-beta reverse primer. TCRdb reprocessed the multiplex PCR reads via MiXCR and lists one record per CDR3 protein. The sample consists of roughly 53,000 distinct CDR3 sequences, around three quarters of them appearing once. Sequencing was done on a sample of liver tumor tissue from sampling region 2. Regarding subset: tumor region T2, inferior pole. Source of these receptors: a man aged 35 to 55 with primary liver carcinoma and hepatitis B virus infection.

The rearrangement uses TRBV24-1 and TRBJ1-2, with unresolved D. The CDR3 consists of 15 residues. Per the germline V gene, CDR1 is KGHDR and CDR2 is SFDVKD. Trimming removed 2 bases at V and 5 bases at J, with 14 bases between. The CDR3 DNA sequence: TGTGCCACCAGTGATTCCGGAGAGGGCCGGTATGGCTACACCTTC. It is translated as CATSDSGEGRYGYTF.

This chain joins TRBV6-6 and TRBJ1-4, with TRBD1 identical over 8 bases. The CDR3 runs to 14 residues. Trimming removed 9 bases from V and 5 bases from J; junction bases left unmatched: 8. In germline, CDR1 is MNHNY, CDR2 SVGAGI (reference sequence). In DNA, the CDR3 is TGTGCCAGTAGTATGGGACAGGACAATGAAAAACTGTTTTTT. Protein: CASSMGQDNEKLFF.

A remark on this clonotype: The conserved phenylalanine or tryptophan is not found at the CDR3 terminus, so this likely reflects a read error. The chain couples TRBV4-1 to TRBJ2-7; 7 bases line up with TRBD2. Looked up from germline, CDR1 is MGHRA and CDR2 is YSYEKL. The V gene end was trimmed by 4 bases and the J gene end by 6 bases; junction bases not matched to a gene: 6. CDR3 length: 13 residues. DNA for the CDR3: TGCGCCAGCAGCCGGGACTACAACTGCGAGCAGTACCTC. Translated: CASSRDYNCEQYL.

A remark on this clonotype: A read error may explain this, as a much larger clone is one base away. V is TRBV24-1 and J is TRBJ2-1; 11 bases fit TRBD2. CDR3 length: 16 residues. Germline CDR1 and CDR2: KGHDR and SFDVKD. Unmatched junction bases numbered 8, after V lost 3 bases and J lost 8 bases. The CDR3: CATSDVSGRAVDEQFF. CDR3 sequence (DNA): TGTGCCACCAGTGATGTTAGCGGGAGGGCCGTTGATGAGCAGTTCTTC.

Of note for this clonotype: An end of the junction does not agree with germline; a read error may underlie this. The V and J genes are TRBV4-2 and TRBJ1-5; TRBD1 might be the D (6 bases). CDR3 size: 17 residues. Germline CDR1 reads LGHNA; CDR2 reads YNFKEQ. CDR3 bases: TGTACCAGCAGCCAAGATGGGGGGGGGCTAGGAAATCAGTCCCAGCATTTT. This codes for CTSSQDGGGLGNQSQHF.

This chain links TRBV28 with TRBJ2-5; 8 bases are a match to TRBD2. This CDR3 has 16 amino acids. V trimming: 0 bases; J trimming: 1 base; junction bases outside the gene matches: 4. Germline V CDR1 and CDR2: MDHEN, SYDVKM. CDR3 sequence (DNA): TGTGCCAGCAGTTTATGGAGCGGGAGTCCCCAAGAGACCCAGTACTTC. Residues: CASSLWSGSPQETQYF.

As for this clonotype: This is likely a read error, given that the CDR3 carries no conserved phenylalanine or tryptophan at its end. The rearrangement joins TRBV12-3 or TRBV12-4 to TRBJ1-1; D gene unclear. The V gene lost 3 bases and the J gene lost 6 bases, with 11 bases spanning the gap. The CDR3 has 13 amino acids. CDR3 nucleotide sequence: TGTGCCAGCAGTTTCGCAGCAGACGCTGAAGCTTTCATT. Protein: CASSFAADAEAFI.

V gene TRBV28 combines with J gene TRBJ2-4, with D unresolved. Germline lookup yields CDR1 MDHEN and CDR2 SYDVKM. CDR3 size: 14 residues. The V and J ends lost 2 bases and 11 bases respectively, with 16 bases between them. CDR3 residues: CASSLARVKNVQYF. The CDR3, as DNA: TGTGCCAGCAGTTTAGCCAGAGTGAAGAACGTTCAGTACTTC.

In the case of this clonotype: This could be a read error, since a much larger clone is one nucleotide away. This rearrangement joins TRBV28 to TRBJ2-3; TRBD1 is a possible D gene (6 bases). The CDR3 consists of 14 residues. The V end lost 7 bases, the J end lost 2 bases, and 13 bases lay between the germline ends. Looked up from germline, CDR1 is MDHEN and CDR2 is SYDVKM. This chain's CDR3 is CASIQGQLTDTQYF. The CDR3 nucleotides are TGTGCCAGCATCCAGGGACAACTCACAGATACGCAGTATTTT.